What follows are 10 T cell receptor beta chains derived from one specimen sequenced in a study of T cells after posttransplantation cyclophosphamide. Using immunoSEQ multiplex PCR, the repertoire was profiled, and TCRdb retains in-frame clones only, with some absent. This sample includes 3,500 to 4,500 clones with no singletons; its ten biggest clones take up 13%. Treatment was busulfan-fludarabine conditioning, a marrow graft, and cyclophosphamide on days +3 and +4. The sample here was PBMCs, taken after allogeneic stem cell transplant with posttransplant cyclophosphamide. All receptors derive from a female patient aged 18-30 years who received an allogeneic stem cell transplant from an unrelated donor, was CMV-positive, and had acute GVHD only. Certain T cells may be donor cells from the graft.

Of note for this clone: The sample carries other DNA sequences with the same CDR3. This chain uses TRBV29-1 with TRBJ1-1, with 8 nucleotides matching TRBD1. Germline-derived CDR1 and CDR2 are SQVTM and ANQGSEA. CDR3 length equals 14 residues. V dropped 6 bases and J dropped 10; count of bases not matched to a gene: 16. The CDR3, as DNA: TGCAGCGTGGAGGGGGGGCAGGGGGCGCGAGGAGCTTTCTTT. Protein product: CSVEGGQGARGAFF.

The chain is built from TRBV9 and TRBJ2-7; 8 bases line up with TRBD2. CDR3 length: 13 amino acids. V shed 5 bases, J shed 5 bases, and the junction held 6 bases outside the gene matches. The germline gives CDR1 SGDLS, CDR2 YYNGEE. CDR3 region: CASRPSGSDEQYF. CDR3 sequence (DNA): TGTGCCAGCAGACCGAGCGGGAGCGACGAGCAGTACTTC.

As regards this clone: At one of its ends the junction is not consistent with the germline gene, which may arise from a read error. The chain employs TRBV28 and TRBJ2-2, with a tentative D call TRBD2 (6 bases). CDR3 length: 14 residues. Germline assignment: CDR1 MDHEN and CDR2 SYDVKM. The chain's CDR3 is CASSLGGYTGELLF. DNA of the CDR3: TGTGCCAGCAGTTTAGGGGGGTACACCGGGGAGCTGCTTTTT.

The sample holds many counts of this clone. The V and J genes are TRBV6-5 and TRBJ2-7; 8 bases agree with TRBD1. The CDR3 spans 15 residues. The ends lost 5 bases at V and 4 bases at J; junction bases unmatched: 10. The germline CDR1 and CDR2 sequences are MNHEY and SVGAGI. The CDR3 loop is CASSPDDRGIYEQYF. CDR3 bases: TGTGCCAGCAGTCCCGATGACAGGGGCATATACGAGCAGTACTTC.

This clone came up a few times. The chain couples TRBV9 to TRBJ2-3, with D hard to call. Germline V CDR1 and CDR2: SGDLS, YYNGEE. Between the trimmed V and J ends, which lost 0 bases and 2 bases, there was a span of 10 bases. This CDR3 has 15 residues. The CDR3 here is CASSVGAGITDTQYF. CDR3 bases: TGTGCCAGCAGCGTAGGTGCCGGTATCACAGATACGCAGTATTTT.

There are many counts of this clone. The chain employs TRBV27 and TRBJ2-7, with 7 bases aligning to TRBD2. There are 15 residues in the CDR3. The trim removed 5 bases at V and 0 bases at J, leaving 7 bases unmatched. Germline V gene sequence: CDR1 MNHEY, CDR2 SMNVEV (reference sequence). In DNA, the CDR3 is TGTGCCAGCAGTACCACGGCTAGCGGCTCCTACGAGCAGTACTTC. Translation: CASSTTASGSYEQYF.

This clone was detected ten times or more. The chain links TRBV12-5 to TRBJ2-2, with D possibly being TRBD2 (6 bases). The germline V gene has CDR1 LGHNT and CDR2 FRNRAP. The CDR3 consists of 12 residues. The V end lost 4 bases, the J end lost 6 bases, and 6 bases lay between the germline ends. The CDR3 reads CASGSGAGELFF. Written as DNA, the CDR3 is TGTGCTAGTGGTTCGGGGGCCGGGGAGCTGTTTTTT.

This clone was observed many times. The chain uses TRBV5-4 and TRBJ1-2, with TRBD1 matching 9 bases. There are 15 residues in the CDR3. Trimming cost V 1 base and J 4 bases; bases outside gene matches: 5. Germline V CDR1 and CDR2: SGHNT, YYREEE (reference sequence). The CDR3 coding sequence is TGTGCCAGCAGCTTGAATTCGGGACAGGGCTATGGCTACACCTTC. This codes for CASSLNSGQGYGYTF.

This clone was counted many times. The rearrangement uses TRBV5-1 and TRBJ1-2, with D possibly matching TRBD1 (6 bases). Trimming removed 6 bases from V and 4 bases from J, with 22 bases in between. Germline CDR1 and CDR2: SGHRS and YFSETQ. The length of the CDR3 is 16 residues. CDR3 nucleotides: TGCGCCAGCAACCGAGGGATAATTGGGGGCAGCTATGGCTACACCTTC. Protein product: CASNRGIIGGSYGYTF.

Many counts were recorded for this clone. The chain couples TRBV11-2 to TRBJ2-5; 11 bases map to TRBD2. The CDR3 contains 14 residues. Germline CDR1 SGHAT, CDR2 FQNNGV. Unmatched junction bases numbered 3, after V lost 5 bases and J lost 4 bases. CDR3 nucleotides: TGTGCCAGCAGCCGAGGACTAGCGGGAGAGACCCAGTACTTC. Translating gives CASSRGLAGETQYF.